This is a list of T cell receptor beta chains from one sample in a study of T-cell reconstitution after alpha-beta-depleted transplantation in children. TCRdb reprocessed the PCR reads with MiXCR, giving one entry per CDR3 protein. This sample has under 3,500 distinct CDR3 sequences, with over 9.5% found just once. This specimen consisted of PBMCs, mostly from graft donor cells, obtained 360 days after TCRalphabeta/CD19-depleted stem cell transplant. The receptor set was obtained from a patient under 10 years old who had a stem cell transplant for inherited bone marrow failure, so the T cells may come from the graft donor. Each CDR3 is given with its conserved first and last residue. A D gene is named only where the DNA matches it firmly. Not every row has a clone size; where given, it reads once, few, many or a size class.

CDR3nt | CDR3aa | abundance | d_gene | j_gene | v_gene
TGTGCCAGCAGCCTCGCTGTTCGAACAGATACGCAGTATTTT | CASSLAVRTDTQYF | . | . | TRBJ2-3 | TRBV2
TGTGCCAGCAGTTTTCCCTCCGGGGGCAGGACTGAAGCTTTCTTT | CASSFPSGGRTEAFF | many | . | TRBJ1-1 | TRBV12-3/TRBV12-4
TGTGCCAGCAGCTTAGTTCTTGAGGACAACGAGCAGTACTTC | CASSLVLEDNEQYF | many | . | TRBJ2-7 | TRBV13
TGTGCCAGCAGTCGGACAGGGGTCTACAATGAGCAGTTCTTC | CASSRTGVYNEQFF | many | TRBD1 | TRBJ2-1 | TRBV6-1
TGTGCCAGCAGCTTGGGGGGGGACGAATTCACCGGGGAGCTGTTTTTT | CASSLGGDEFTGELFF | many | TRBD2 | TRBJ2-2 | TRBV11-3
TGTGCCAGCAGCCCGATGGGGACAGTGAACACTGAAGCTTTCTTT | CASSPMGTVNTEAFF | many | TRBD1 | TRBJ1-1 | TRBV3-1
TGTGCCAGCAGTTTAGTAGGACGGGGGTATAAGCAGTACTTC | CASSLVGRGYKQYF | medium-sized | . | TRBJ2-7 | TRBV12-3/TRBV12-4
TGTGCCAGCAGCGTAGAGGCCGCCGGAAACACTGAAGCTTTCTTT | CASSVEAAGNTEAFF | many | . | TRBJ1-1 | TRBV9
TGCGCCAGCAGCTTCGTAGGACAGGCGAACACTGAAGCTTTCTTT | CASSFVGQANTEAFF | many | TRBD1 | TRBJ1-1 | TRBV5-1
TGCAGTCTCGGGGACGGATCCTACGAGCAGTACTTC | CSLGDGSYEQYF | many | . | TRBJ2-7 | TRBV20-1
TGCAGTGCTAGGGATCAGGGTGGATCACCCCTCCACTTT | CSARDQGGSPLHF | many | . | TRBJ1-6 | TRBV20-1
TGCAGTGCTCACTCCGGGACTTATGATCAGCCCCAGCATTTT | CSAHSGTYDQPQHF | many | . | TRBJ1-5 | TRBV20-1
TGTGCCACCAGCCCCTATGTCGGGACGTCGCCCGCGCAGTACTTC | CATSPYVGTSPAQYF | many | . | TRBJ2-7 | TRBV15
TGTGCCAGCAGCTTAGGGGGGGTCTCCTACGAGCAGTACTTC | CASSLGGVSYEQYF | many | . | TRBJ2-7 | TRBV7-9
TGTGCCAGCAGCTTAATGGCCGTAGAAGAGACCCAGTACTTC | CASSLMAVEETQYF | many | . | TRBJ2-5 | TRBV7-9
TGTGCCAGCAGCGGAACAGGGGATGAAGCTTTCTTT | CASSGTGDEAFF | many | TRBD1 | TRBJ1-1 | TRBV7-6
TGTGCCAGCAGTCCAAATGACGCGGGTATTGAAGCTTTCTTT | CASSPNDAGIEAFF | many | . | TRBJ1-1 | TRBV6-2/TRBV6-3
TGCGCCAGCAGCCAAGAAAGTCAACGCCGGGAGCTGTTTTTT | CASSQESQRRELFF | many | . | TRBJ2-2 | TRBV4-1
TGTGCCAGCAGCTTGGATCCGGGGGCCACAGCAGATACGCAGTATTTT | CASSLDPGATADTQYF | . | . | TRBJ2-3 | TRBV5-4
TGTGCCAGCAGCCGGGGGGGTTCGAACTATGGCTACACCTTC | CASSRGGSNYGYTF | medium-sized | . | TRBJ1-2 | TRBV12-3/TRBV12-4
TGTGCCAGCAGTTCCCATAGCGGGAGGTTTTTCAATGAGCAGTTCTTC | CASSSHSGRFFNEQFF | many | TRBD2 | TRBJ2-1 | TRBV6-2/TRBV6-3
TGTGCCAGCAGCGCCCGGACAGGGGAGAGGGTCGGGGAGACCCAGTACTTC | CASSARTGERVGETQYF | medium-sized | TRBD1 | TRBJ2-5 | TRBV9
TGTGCCAGCACTTTAATGGTGAACACTGAAGCTTTCTTT | CASTLMVNTEAFF | medium-sized | . | TRBJ1-1 | TRBV12-3/TRBV12-4
TGTGCCAGCAGCTTCCGACTAGACACCGGGGAGCTGTTTTTT | CASSFRLDTGELFF | many | . | TRBJ2-2 | TRBV11-2
TGTGCCAGCAGCCCCGGGAATAGCAATCAGCCCCAGCATTTT | CASSPGNSNQPQHF | medium-sized | . | TRBJ1-5 | TRBV7-9
TGTGCCAGCAGCTTAGCCCCGGGACTAGCCAAAAACATTCAGTACTTC | CASSLAPGLAKNIQYF | many | . | TRBJ2-4 | TRBV7-2
TGTGCCAGCAGCCCGGGACGGCTTACCTACGAGCAGTACTTC | CASSPGRLTYEQYF | many | . | TRBJ2-7 | TRBV12-3/TRBV12-4
TGTGCCAGCTCACTCGGGGAGCGCAGTCGCTACACCTTC | CASSLGERSRYTF | few | . | TRBJ1-2 | TRBV18
TGTGCCTGGACTACTCTCCTGAATTCACCCCTCCACTTT | CAWTTLLNSPLHF | many | . | TRBJ1-6 | TRBV30
TGCAGTGCTAGAGGGGGGCGGGGGCAGCCCCAGCATTTT | CSARGGRGQPQHF | many | . | TRBJ1-5 | TRBV20-1
TGTGCCAGCAGTTCGACCACCGGGGAGCTGTTTTTT | CASSSTTGELFF | . | . | TRBJ2-2 | TRBV6-5
TGTGCCAGTAGTCTTCACAGATACAATGAGCAGTTCTTC | CASSLHRYNEQFF | many | . | TRBJ2-1 | TRBV19
TGCGCCAGCAGACCGCAGGGTTTCGGAGAGACCCAGTACTTC | CASRPQGFGETQYF | medium-sized | . | TRBJ2-5 | TRBV5-1
TGCATCAGCAGCTTTCTGGGAGATACGCAGTATTTT | CISSFLGDTQYF | many | . | TRBJ2-3 | TRBV5-1
TGTGCCAGCAGCCAGGGACAGGGGGCAACTAACTATGGCTACACCTTC | CASSQGQGATNYGYTF | many | TRBD1 | TRBJ1-2 | TRBV7-9
TGTGCCAGCAGCTTAATGGCGTTTAATGAGCAGTTCTTC | CASSLMAFNEQFF | many | . | TRBJ2-1 | TRBV7-2
TGTGCCACCAGCAAGATGGCTAGCGGGTCCAATGAGCAGTTCTTC | CATSKMASGSNEQFF | many | TRBD2 | TRBJ2-1 | TRBV15
TGTGCCAGCAGCACCTCCGACCCGACGGGCTATGGCTACACCTTC | CASSTSDPTGYGYTF | many | . | TRBJ1-2 | TRBV4-2
TGTGCCAGCAGCTTACTCCCCCGGGAGACCCAGTACTTC | CASSLLPRETQYF | many | . | TRBJ2-5 | TRBV13
TGCGCCAGCAGTCGGCTAGCGGGAATACAGACCCAGTACTTC | CASSRLAGIQTQYF | many | TRBD2 | TRBJ2-5 | TRBV10-2
TGCGCCAGCAGCCCCTTTGGCTGGCAAGAGACCCAGTACTTC | CASSPFGWQETQYF | medium-sized | . | TRBJ2-5 | TRBV4-1
TGCGCCAGCAGTTTGATGGATGAGCAGTTCTTC | CASSLMDEQFF | . | . | TRBJ2-1 | TRBV5-1